These T cell receptor beta chains were read from a single sample in a study of cytomegalovirus exposure and HLA in healthy donors. Using immunoSEQ multiplex PCR, the repertoire was profiled, and TCRdb retains in-frame clones only, with some absent. Of around 110,000 clones listed, 60% to 80% are singletons. The specimen was PBMCs. These receptors were collected from a young man in good health and CMV-seronegative. Each CDR3 is given with its conserved first and last residue. The order of the fields is D gene, J gene, clone size, V gene, CDR3 protein, CDR3 DNA. The D gene is left open where the match is weak. Clone size is not always given. Where it is, it says once, few, many or a class for expanded clones.

D gene: TRBD2
J gene: TRBJ2-7
clone size: .
V gene: TRBV6-1
CDR3 protein: CASSGSGGLSYEQYF
CDR3 DNA: TGTGCCAGCAGTGGGAGCGGGGGCCTCTCCTACGAGCAGTACTTC

D gene: .
J gene: TRBJ1-2
clone size: .
V gene: TRBV12-5
CDR3 protein: CASGGDTFNYGYTF
CDR3 DNA: TGTGCTAGTGGAGGGGATACCTTCAACTATGGCTACACCTTC

D gene: TRBD2
J gene: TRBJ2-3
clone size: .
V gene: TRBV6-6
CDR3 protein: CASRIARGGTDTQYF
CDR3 DNA: TGTGCCAGCCGCATAGCGCGGGGGGGCACAGATACGCAGTATTTT

D gene: .
J gene: TRBJ2-2
clone size: .
V gene: TRBV5-6
CDR3 protein: CASRKTLTITGELFF
CDR3 DNA: TGTGCCAGCAGGAAGACACTTACAATCACCGGGGAGCTGTTTTTT

D gene: TRBD1
J gene: TRBJ2-7
clone size: .
V gene: TRBV5-4
CDR3 protein: CASSWTGQGPYEQYF
CDR3 DNA: TGTGCCAGCAGCTGGACGGGACAGGGGCCCTACGAGCAGTACTTC

D gene: TRBD1
J gene: TRBJ2-7
clone size: .
V gene: TRBV2
CDR3 protein: CASSEAGQGFGEQYF
CDR3 DNA: TGTGCCAGCAGTGAAGCGGGACAGGGGTTCGGCGAGCAGTACTTC

D gene: .
J gene: TRBJ1-1
clone size: .
V gene: TRBV7-2
CDR3 protein: CASSQRRNTEAFF
CDR3 DNA: TGTGCCAGCAGCCAAAGGAGGAACACTGAAGCTTTCTTT

D gene: .
J gene: TRBJ2-3
clone size: .
V gene: TRBV19
CDR3 protein: CASSTLASRTDTQYF
CDR3 DNA: TGTGCCAGTAGTACGTTAGCGTCCAGGACAGATACGCAGTATTTT

D gene: .
J gene: TRBJ2-1
clone size: .
V gene: TRBV28
CDR3 protein: CASSSPSRDKLNEQFF
CDR3 DNA: TGTGCCAGCAGTTCACCCTCCCGGGACAAGCTCAATGAGCAGTTCTTC

D gene: TRBD1
J gene: TRBJ2-7
clone size: .
V gene: TRBV5-1
CDR3 protein: CASSLNRGAGEQYF
CDR3 DNA: TGCGCCAGCAGCTTGAACAGGGGGGCAGGGGAGCAGTACTTC

D gene: .
J gene: TRBJ1-6
clone size: once
V gene: TRBV6-5
CDR3 protein: CASRPRGGYNSPLHF
CDR3 DNA: TGTGCCAGCAGGCCGAGAGGGGGATATAATTCACCCCTCCACTTT

D gene: TRBD2
J gene: TRBJ2-1
clone size: .
V gene: TRBV25-1
CDR3 protein: CASSGPGTSGGFF
CDR3 DNA: TGTGCCAGCAGTGGGCCAGGGACTAGCGGGGGTTTCTTC

D gene: TRBD1
J gene: TRBJ2-3
clone size: .
V gene: TRBV28
CDR3 protein: CASTQPGQGTADTQYF
CDR3 DNA: TGTGCCAGCACCCAGCCGGGACAGGGGACGGCAGATACGCAGTATTTT

D gene: TRBD1
J gene: TRBJ2-7
clone size: .
V gene: TRBV6-1
CDR3 protein: CASRGDRGLPYEQYF
CDR3 DNA: TGTGCCAGCAGGGGCGACAGGGGTCTCCCCTACGAGCAGTACTTC

D gene: TRBD1
J gene: TRBJ2-7
clone size: .
V gene: TRBV7-2
CDR3 protein: CASSLRQGYEQYF
CDR3 DNA: TGTGCCAGCAGCTTACGACAGGGCTACGAGCAGTACTTC

D gene: TRBD1
J gene: TRBJ1-1
clone size: .
V gene: TRBV7-6
CDR3 protein: CASSLGRVPGGTEAFF
CDR3 DNA: TGTGCCAGCAGCTTAGGGAGAGTCCCAGGGGGGACTGAAGCTTTCTTT

D gene: TRBD2
J gene: TRBJ2-1
clone size: .
V gene: TRBV9
CDR3 protein: CASSGLAVGEQFF
CDR3 DNA: TGTGCCAGCAGCGGACTAGCGGTGGGTGAGCAGTTCTTC

D gene: .
J gene: TRBJ2-3
clone size: once
V gene: TRBV7-9
CDR3 protein: CASSRSPTGFTQYF
CDR3 DNA: TGTGCCAGCAGCCGCTCCCCTACGGGGTTTACGCAGTATTTT

D gene: .
J gene: TRBJ2-3
clone size: .
V gene: TRBV15
CDR3 protein: CATSRDRGSSTDTQYF
CDR3 DNA: TGTGCCACCAGCAGAGACAGGGGCTCTAGCACAGATACGCAGTATTTT

D gene: .
J gene: TRBJ2-5
clone size: .
V gene: TRBV4-2
CDR3 protein: CASSQPQGGETQYF
CDR3 DNA: TGTGCCAGCAGCCAACCACAGGGGGGGGAGACCCAGTACTTC

D gene: TRBD2
J gene: TRBJ2-7
clone size: .
V gene: TRBV5-4
CDR3 protein: CASSQNRGDPYEQYF
CDR3 DNA: TGTGCCAGCAGCCAGAATCGGGGGGATCCCTACGAGCAGTACTTC

D gene: TRBD1
J gene: TRBJ2-7
clone size: .
V gene: TRBV7-2
CDR3 protein: CASSVTGDRYEQYF
CDR3 DNA: TGTGCCAGCAGCGTAACAGGGGATCGTTACGAGCAGTACTTC

D gene: TRBD1
J gene: TRBJ1-5
clone size: .
V gene: TRBV7-9
CDR3 protein: CASSFTGDSNQPQHF
CDR3 DNA: TGTGCCAGCAGCTTCACAGGGGATAGCAATCAGCCCCAGCATTTT

D gene: .
J gene: TRBJ2-5
clone size: .
V gene: TRBV28
CDR3 protein: CASSFWGVETQYF
CDR3 DNA: TGTGCCAGCAGTTTTTGGGGGGTGGAGACCCAGTACTTC

D gene: TRBD1
J gene: TRBJ2-1
clone size: .
V gene: TRBV29-1
CDR3 protein: CSVGDRGEQFF
CDR3 DNA: TGCAGCGTCGGTGACAGGGGTGAGCAGTTCTTC

D gene: TRBD1
J gene: TRBJ1-2
clone size: few
V gene: TRBV29-1
CDR3 protein: CSVDQGGGGYTF
CDR3 DNA: TGCAGCGTTGATCAGGGGGGTGGGGGCTACACCTTC

D gene: .
J gene: TRBJ2-5
clone size: .
V gene: TRBV15
CDR3 protein: CATSRDVGVGTQYF
CDR3 DNA: TGTGCCACCAGCAGAGATGTCGGGGTTGGGACCCAGTACTTC

D gene: .
J gene: TRBJ2-5
clone size: .
V gene: TRBV7-9
CDR3 protein: CASSLGGVGETQYF
CDR3 DNA: TGTGCCAGCAGCTTAGGGGGGGTAGGAGAGACCCAGTACTTC

D gene: .
J gene: TRBJ1-2
clone size: few
V gene: TRBV5-4
CDR3 protein: CASSLGSGADGYTF
CDR3 DNA: TGTGCCAGCAGCTTGGGGTCAGGGGCCGATGGCTACACCTTC

D gene: .
J gene: TRBJ1-2
clone size: .
V gene: TRBV5-1
CDR3 protein: CASSSQGTINYGYTF
CDR3 DNA: TGCGCCAGCAGCTCTCAGGGGACGATTAACTATGGCTACACCTTC

D gene: .
J gene: TRBJ2-7
clone size: .
V gene: TRBV10-3
CDR3 protein: CAIRKTVDGGMRDYEQYF
CDR3 DNA: TGTGCCATCAGGAAGACTGTTGATGGGGGGATGAGGGACTACGAGCAGTACTTC

D gene: TRBD2
J gene: TRBJ2-3
clone size: .
V gene: TRBV28
CDR3 protein: CASSFGGGARDTQYF
CDR3 DNA: TGTGCCAGCAGTTTCGGCGGGGGGGCAAGAGATACGCAGTATTTT

D gene: .
J gene: TRBJ1-4
clone size: .
V gene: TRBV4-1
CDR3 protein: CASSQEREKLFF
CDR3 DNA: TGCGCCAGCAGCCAAGAGAGGGAAAAACTGTTTTTT

D gene: .
J gene: TRBJ1-5
clone size: .
V gene: TRBV18
CDR3 protein: CASSRLGGDQPQHF
CDR3 DNA: TGTGCCAGCTCACGCTTGGGCGGGGATCAGCCCCAGCATTTT

D gene: .
J gene: TRBJ1-1
clone size: .
V gene: TRBV9
CDR3 protein: CASSPHAGDTEAFF
CDR3 DNA: TGTGCCAGCAGTCCTCATGCAGGGGACACTGAAGCTTTCTTT

D gene: .
J gene: TRBJ1-1
clone size: .
V gene: TRBV5-6
CDR3 protein: CASSSRGPREAFF
CDR3 DNA: TGTGCCAGCAGCTCCCGAGGCCCTCGGGAAGCTTTCTTT

D gene: .
J gene: TRBJ2-3
clone size: once
V gene: TRBV19
CDR3 protein: CASNTGQMDTQYF
CDR3 DNA: TGTGCCAGTAACACTGGACAGATGGATACGCAGTATTTT

D gene: .
J gene: TRBJ1-5
clone size: .
V gene: TRBV9
CDR3 protein: CASSVGQYSNQPQHF
CDR3 DNA: TGTGCCAGCAGCGTCGGACAATATAGCAATCAGCCCCAGCATTTT

D gene: .
J gene: TRBJ2-4
clone size: .
V gene: TRBV5-4
CDR3 protein: CASSSDWGQNIQYF
CDR3 DNA: TGTGCCAGCAGTTCCGACTGGGGCCAAAACATTCAGTACTTC

D gene: TRBD1
J gene: TRBJ2-5
clone size: few
V gene: TRBV5-8
CDR3 protein: CASPRQGRGETQYF
CDR3 DNA: TGTGCCAGCCCACGACAGGGTCGCGGAGAGACCCAGTACTTC

D gene: TRBD1
J gene: TRBJ1-2
clone size: .
V gene: TRBV6-5
CDR3 protein: CASSRPGQGQYTF
CDR3 DNA: TGTGCCAGCAGTCGCCCGGGACAGGGGCAGTACACCTTC